The 5 T cell receptor beta chains below all came from one sample that was sequenced in a study of PD-L1 blockade in urothelial cancer. Data came from immunoSEQ multiplex PCR; TCRdb stores just in-frame clones and leaves some out. The table records approximately 90,000 clones, over 65% of them present only once. Noted time point: pretreatment peripheral blood. Source: PBMCs, taken around atezolizumab (anti-PD-L1) treatment. The receptors were sampled from a man in his 60s with urothelial cancer.

The CDR3 loop reads CASSQKLWGVAGVGYYEQYF. The CDR3 region has the DNA TGCGCCAGCAGCCAAAAGCTGTGGGGTGTAGCGGGAGTGGGGTACTACGAGCAGTACTTC. The chain carries TRBV4-3 and TRBJ2-7, with 9 bases aligning to TRBD2. This CDR3 contains 20 residues. CDR1 and CDR2 (germline): LGHNA, YSLEER. Trimming removed 2 bases from V and 3 bases from J; junction bases left unmatched: 20.

The sample holds one count of this clone. The V gene is TRBV4-2, the J gene TRBJ2-1, with D maybe TRBD1 (5 bases). Trimming pared 5 bases from V and 2 bases from J, leaving 13 bases between. This CDR3 region has 15 residues. In germline, CDR1 is LGHNA, CDR2 YNFKEQ. CDR3 sequence: CASSTGDTTYNEQFF. The CDR3 nucleotides read TGTGCCAGCAGCACAGGAGATACGACCTACAATGAGCAGTTCTTC.

This sequence joins TRBV11-2 and TRBJ2-1; tentatively, D is TRBD1 (5 bases). Germline V lookup: CDR1 SGHAT, CDR2 FQNNGV. The V end was cut by 8 bases, the J end by 6 bases, with 17 bases between. CDR3 length equals 14 residues. This chain's CDR3 is CASSFRGIANEQFF. CDR3 sequence (DNA): TGTGCCAGCTCCTTTAGGGGCATCGCCAATGAGCAGTTCTTC.

This clone was detected once. The chain is built from TRBV6-5 and TRBJ2-7; D ambiguous. The CDR3 runs to 14 residues. CDR1 is MNHEY, CDR2 SVGAGI, per germline. V lost 2 bases and J lost 1, with 9 bases in between. The CDR3 coding sequence is TGTGCCAGCAGTTACCAGGAAGGATCCTACGAGCAGTACTTC. Amino acids: CASSYQEGSYEQYF.

The V and J genes are TRBV2 and TRBJ2-7, with 8 bases aligning to TRBD1. From germline, CDR1 is SNHLY and CDR2 FYNNEI. The CDR3 is made up of 11 amino acids. Germline trimming cut 5 bases from V and 11 bases from J; bases unmatched to any gene: 5. Here the CDR3 DNA reads TGTGCCAGCAGTCTTGCGACAGGGGAGTACTTC. This sequence encodes CASSLATGEYF.